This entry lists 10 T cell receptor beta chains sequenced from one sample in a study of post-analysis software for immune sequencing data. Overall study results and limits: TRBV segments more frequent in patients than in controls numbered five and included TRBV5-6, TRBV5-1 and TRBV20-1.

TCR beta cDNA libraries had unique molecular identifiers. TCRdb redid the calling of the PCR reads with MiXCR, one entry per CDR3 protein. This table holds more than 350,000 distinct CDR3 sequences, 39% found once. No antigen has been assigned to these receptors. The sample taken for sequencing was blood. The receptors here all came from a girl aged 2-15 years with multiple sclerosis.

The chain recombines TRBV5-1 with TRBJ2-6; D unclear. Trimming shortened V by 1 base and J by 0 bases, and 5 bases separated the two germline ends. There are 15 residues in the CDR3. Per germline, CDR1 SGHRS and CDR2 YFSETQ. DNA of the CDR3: TGCGCCAGCAGCTTGTCACACTCTGGGGCCAACGTCCTGACTTTC. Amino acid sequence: CASSLSHSGANVLTF.

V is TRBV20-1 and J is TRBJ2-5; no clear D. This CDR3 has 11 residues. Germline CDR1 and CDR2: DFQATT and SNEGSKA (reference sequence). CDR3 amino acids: CSLGLEETQYF. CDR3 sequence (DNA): TGCAGCCTGGGCCTTGAAGAGACCCAGTACTTC.

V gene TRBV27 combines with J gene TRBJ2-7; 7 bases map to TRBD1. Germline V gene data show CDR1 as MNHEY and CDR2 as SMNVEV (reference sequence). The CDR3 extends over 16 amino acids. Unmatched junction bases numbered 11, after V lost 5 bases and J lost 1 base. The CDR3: CASSGRQGPLSYEQYF. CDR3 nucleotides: TGTGCCAGCAGTGGCCGACAGGGACCCTTGTCCTACGAGCAGTACTTC.

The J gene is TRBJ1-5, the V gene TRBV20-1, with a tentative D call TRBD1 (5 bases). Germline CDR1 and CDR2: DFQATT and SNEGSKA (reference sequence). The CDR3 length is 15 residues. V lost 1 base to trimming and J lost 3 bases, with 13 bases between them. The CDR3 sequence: CSARVGVWDNQPQHF. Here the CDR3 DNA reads TGCAGTGCTAGAGTAGGGGTCTGGGACAATCAGCCCCAGCATTTT.

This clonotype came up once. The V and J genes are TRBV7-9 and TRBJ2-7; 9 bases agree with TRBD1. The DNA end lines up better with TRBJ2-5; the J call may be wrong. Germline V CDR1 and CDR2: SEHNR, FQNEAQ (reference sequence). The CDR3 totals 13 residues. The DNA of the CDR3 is TGTGCCAGCAGCTCCGGGACAGGGATGACCCAGTACTTC. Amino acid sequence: CASSSGTGMTQYF.

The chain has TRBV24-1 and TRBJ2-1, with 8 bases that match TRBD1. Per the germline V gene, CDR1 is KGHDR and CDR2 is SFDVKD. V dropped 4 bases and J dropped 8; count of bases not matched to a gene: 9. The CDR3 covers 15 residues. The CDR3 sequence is CATSEVGQGLDEQFF. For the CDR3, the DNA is TGTGCCACCAGTGAGGTCGGACAGGGTTTGGATGAGCAGTTCTTC.

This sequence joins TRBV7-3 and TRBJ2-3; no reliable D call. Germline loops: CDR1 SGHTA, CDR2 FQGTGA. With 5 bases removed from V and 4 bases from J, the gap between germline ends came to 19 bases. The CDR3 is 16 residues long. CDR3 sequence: CASSLEVGARPDTQYF. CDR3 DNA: TGTGCCAGCAGCCTCGAAGTGGGCGCCCGTCCAGATACGCAGTATTTT.

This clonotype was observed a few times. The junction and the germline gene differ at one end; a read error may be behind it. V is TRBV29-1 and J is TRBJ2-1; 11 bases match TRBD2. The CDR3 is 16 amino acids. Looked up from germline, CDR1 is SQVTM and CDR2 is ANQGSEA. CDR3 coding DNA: TGCAGCTTTGAAGTACTAGCGGGAGTTAGTTGGAATGAGCAGTTCTTC. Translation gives CSFEVLAGVSWNEQFF.

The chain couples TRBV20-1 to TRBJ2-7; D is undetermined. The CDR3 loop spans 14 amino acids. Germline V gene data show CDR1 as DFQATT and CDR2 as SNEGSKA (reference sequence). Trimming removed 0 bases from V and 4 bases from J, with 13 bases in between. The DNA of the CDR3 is TGCAGTGCTAGAGATTTCGTCGTAGGGTACGAGCAGTACTTC. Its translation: CSARDFVVGYEQYF.

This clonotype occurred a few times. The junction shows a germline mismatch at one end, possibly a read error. The CDR3 nucleotides read TGTGCTAGCAGTTCCCTCCTAGGGTCCTACAATGAGCAGTTCTTC. Protein product: CASSSLLGSYNEQFF. The gene calls are TRBV7-7 and TRBJ2-1; D gene unclear. From germline, CDR1 is SSHAT and CDR2 FNYEAQ (reference sequence). This CDR3 contains 15 residues.